These T cell receptor beta chains were read from a single sample in a study of cytomegalovirus exposure and HLA in healthy donors. The table came from immunoSEQ multiplex PCR; TCRdb's copy has only in-frame clones and leaves some out. This table has more than 100,000 clones, around 87% appearing once. What was sequenced was PBMCs. Receptors were obtained from a woman between 18 and 29 years old in good health and CMV-seropositive. CDR3s include the opening cysteine and the closing phenylalanine or tryptophan. D genes are given only for firm matches. Rows may omit the clone size; those that give it use once, few, many or a size class.

TRBD2	TRBV7-3	NA	TRBJ2-1	CASSLTAGGGAHEQFF	TGTGCCAGCAGCTTAACGGCGGGCGGGGGGGCGCATGAGCAGTTCTTC
TRBD1	TRBV11-2	NA	TRBJ1-3	CASSPRGQGLGNTIYF	TGTGCCAGCAGCCCCAGGGGGCAGGGGTTGGGAAACACCATATATTTT
NA	TRBV5-4	NA	TRBJ2-7	CASSAGPTTYEQYF	TGTGCCAGCAGCGCGGGACCGACTACCTACGAGCAGTACTTC
NA	TRBV4-1	NA	TRBJ2-7	CASSQDLPRDTHSYEQYF	TGCGCCAGCAGCCAAGACTTACCCCGGGACACTCATTCCTACGAGCAGTACTTC
TRBD1	TRBV6-5	NA	TRBJ2-3	CASSLRDRDIDTQYF	TGTGCCAGCAGTCTCCGGGACAGGGATATTGATACGCAGTATTTT
NA	TRBV4-2	NA	TRBJ2-1	CASSQEGLEQFF	TGTGCCAGCAGCCAAGAGGGGCTGGAGCAGTTCTTC
NA	TRBV10-3	few	TRBJ1-1	CAISRELNTEAFF	TGTGCCATCAGCAGAGAACTAAACACTGAAGCTTTCTTT
TRBD2	TRBV19	NA	TRBJ2-1	CASSTGTSGTSSYNEQFF	TGTGCCAGTAGTACGGGGACTAGCGGGACCAGCTCCTACAATGAGCAGTTCTTC
NA	TRBV18	NA	TRBJ2-2	CASSVGTLNTGELFF	TGTGCCAGCTCAGTGGGGACTTTGAACACCGGGGAGCTGTTTTTT
NA	TRBV7-8	NA	TRBJ2-1	CASSFAGVNEQFF	TGTGCCAGCAGCTTCGCAGGGGTCAATGAGCAGTTCTTC
NA	TRBV7-3	NA	TRBJ2-7	CASSPGVLSYEQYF	TGTGCCAGCAGCCCAGGGGTCCTTTCCTACGAGCAGTACTTC
NA	TRBV19	NA	TRBJ2-1	CASSILERRGTGEQFF	TGTGCCAGTAGTATATTGGAGAGACGGGGTACGGGTGAGCAGTTCTTC
NA	TRBV11-3	once	TRBJ2-1	CASSASPALSSYNEQFF	TGTGCCAGCAGCGCTAGCCCAGCGTTGAGCTCCTACAATGAGCAGTTCTTC
TRBD1	TRBV19	NA	TRBJ2-1	CASRGTGSNEQFF	TGTGCCAGTAGAGGGACAGGGTCCAATGAGCAGTTCTTC
NA	TRBV2	NA	TRBJ2-1	CASSEALGYNEQFF	TGTGCCAGCAGTGAAGCTCTCGGCTACAATGAGCAGTTCTTC
NA	TRBV7-9	NA	TRBJ2-1	CASREGGGNEQFF	TGTGCCAGCAGGGAGGGAGGAGGAAATGAGCAGTTCTTC
NA	TRBV4-1	NA	TRBJ1-2	CASSQDTRGLGGFYGYTF	TGCGCCAGCAGCCAAGATACTAGAGGGTTGGGGGGGTTTTATGGCTACACCTTC
TRBD2	TRBV5-4	NA	TRBJ2-3	CASSFGTSGTDTQYF	TGTGCCAGCAGCTTTGGGACTAGCGGGACAGATACGCAGTATTTT
TRBD1	TRBV29-1	NA	TRBJ1-2	CSGGTGVYGYTF	TGCAGCGGCGGGACAGGGGTTTATGGCTACACCTTC
TRBD1	TRBV4-2	NA	TRBJ1-2	CASSQGTGIMNYGYTF	TGTGCCAGCAGCCAGGGGACAGGTATAATGAACTATGGCTACACCTTC
NA	TRBV5-1	NA	TRBJ2-3	CASSNPGTDTQYF	TGCGCCAGCAGCAACCCAGGCACAGATACGCAGTATTTT
TRBD1	TRBV2	NA	TRBJ1-2	CASSESLWDSYGYTF	TGTGCCAGCAGTGAATCCTTATGGGACAGCTATGGCTACACCTTC
NA	TRBV18	once	TRBJ1-5	CASSSGEHQPQHF	TGTGCCAGCTCATCAGGGGAGCATCAGCCCCAGCATTTT
NA	TRBV7-8	NA	TRBJ1-3	CASSLGGAYGNTIYF	TGTGCCAGCAGCTTAGGCGGCGCTTATGGAAACACCATATATTTT
NA	TRBV11-2	NA	TRBJ2-7	CASSSPARDEQYF	TGTGCCAGCAGCTCTCCGGCCAGGGACGAGCAGTACTTC
TRBD1	TRBV19	NA	TRBJ2-7	CASSIAGTGAAYEQYF	TGTGCCAGTAGTATAGCCGGGACAGGGGCCGCCTACGAGCAGTACTTC
TRBD1	TRBV11-3	few	TRBJ1-2	CASSLGTGAIGYTF	TGTGCCAGCAGCTTAGGGACAGGCGCTATTGGCTACACCTTC
NA	TRBV21-1	NA	TRBJ1-2	CASSKAGGTGNTARHNYGYTF	TGTGCCAGCAGCAAAGCAGGCGGGACAGGGAACACAGCACGACATAACTATGGCTACACCTTC
NA	TRBV7-9	few	TRBJ2-7	CASSSQGRDEQYF	TGTGCCAGCAGCTCCCAGGGTAGGGACGAGCAGTACTTC
NA	TRBV30	NA	TRBJ1-2	CAWILRDNYGYTF	TGTGCCTGGATACTGAGGGATAACTATGGCTACACCTTC
TRBD1	TRBV4-1	once	TRBJ1-5	CASSQTGGSQPQHF	TGCGCCAGCAGCCAGACAGGGGGCTCGCAGCCCCAGCATTTT
TRBD1	TRBV11-3	NA	TRBJ2-1	CASSLVTGAGNEQFF	TGTGCCAGCAGCTTAGTAACAGGGGCGGGCAATGAGCAGTTCTTC
TRBD1	TRBV6-1	few	TRBJ1-4	CASSRTGRQEKLFF	TGTGCCAGCAGTCGGACAGGGAGGCAGGAAAAACTGTTTTTT
NA	TRBV4-3	NA	TRBJ2-7	CASSQVGGTYREQYF	TGCGCCAGCAGCCAAGTCGGGGGAACCTACCGGGAGCAGTACTTC
TRBD2	TRBV5-4	NA	TRBJ2-2	CASSWGTSENTGELFF	TGTGCCAGCAGCTGGGGGACTAGCGAGAACACCGGGGAGCTGTTTTTT
NA	TRBV19	NA	TRBJ1-2	CATLRGNYGYTF	TGTGCCACCCTCAGGGGAAACTATGGCTACACCTTC
NA	TRBV4-1	NA	TRBJ1-2	CASSQAAGYTNYGYTF	TGCGCCAGCAGCCAAGCGGCGGGGTATACTAACTATGGCTACACCTTC
TRBD1	TRBV7-2	few	TRBJ1-5	CASSPQGGQPQHF	TGTGCCAGCAGCCCACAGGGGGGGCAGCCCCAGCATTTT
TRBD2	TRBV9	NA	TRBJ2-1	CASSVGGTSVNEQFF	TGTGCCAGCAGCGTAGGTGGGACTAGCGTGAATGAGCAGTTCTTC
TRBD2	TRBV19	NA	TRBJ2-5	CASSITPSRGGQQTQYF	TGTGCCAGTAGTATTACTCCGTCCCGGGGGGGCCAGCAGACCCAGTACTTC
NA	TRBV6-5	NA	TRBJ1-1	CASSYSRGGRPEAFF	TGTGCCAGCAGTTACTCACGGGGGGGACGCCCTGAAGCTTTCTTT
NA	TRBV10-3	NA	TRBJ1-1	CAISGSGAPRGNTEAFF	TGTGCCATCAGTGGTAGCGGGGCCCCGCGCGGGAACACTGAAGCTTTCTTT
TRBD2	TRBV5-1	NA	TRBJ2-3	CASSFTLAANPLSTDTQYF	TGCGCCAGCAGCTTTACACTAGCGGCTAACCCTTTAAGCACAGATACGCAGTATTTT
NA	TRBV18	NA	TRBJ2-3	CASSPLGAGAEDTQYF	TGTGCCAGCTCACCGTTAGGAGCAGGGGCAGAAGATACGCAGTATTTT
NA	TRBV6-5	NA	TRBJ1-1	CASSYGGGWGEAFF	TGTGCCAGCAGTTACGGGGGGGGCTGGGGTGAAGCTTTCTTT
TRBD2	TRBV11-2	NA	TRBJ2-1	CASTSSGGNYNEQFF	TGTGCCAGCACCTCAAGCGGGGGGAACTACAATGAGCAGTTCTTC
TRBD2	TRBV9	NA	TRBJ2-1	CASSVQLAANSYNEQFF	TGTGCCAGCAGCGTCCAACTAGCGGCGAACTCCTACAATGAGCAGTTCTTC
TRBD2	TRBV5-1	NA	TRBJ2-1	CASSFELAGGRNEQFF	TGCGCCAGCAGCTTCGAACTAGCGGGGGGGCGTAATGAGCAGTTCTTC
NA	TRBV5-5	few	TRBJ1-4	CASSLNTVTEKLFF	TGTGCCAGCAGCTTGAATACGGTTACCGAAAAACTGTTTTTT
TRBD1	TRBV6-5	NA	TRBJ1-2	CASSYERQGARGYTF	TGTGCCAGCAGTTACGAGAGACAGGGGGCGCGAGGCTACACCTTC
TRBD1	TRBV4-3	once	TRBJ2-1	CASSRTGADEQFF	TGCGCCAGCAGTAGGACAGGGGCCGATGAGCAGTTCTTC
NA	TRBV15	NA	TRBJ1-2	CATSRDRIGGAYGYTF	TGTGCCACCAGCAGAGACCGGATCGGGGGGGCTTATGGCTACACCTTC
NA	TRBV11-3	NA	TRBJ1-1	CASSLSSGTEAFF	TGTGCCAGCAGCCTGAGTTCAGGCACTGAAGCTTTCTTT